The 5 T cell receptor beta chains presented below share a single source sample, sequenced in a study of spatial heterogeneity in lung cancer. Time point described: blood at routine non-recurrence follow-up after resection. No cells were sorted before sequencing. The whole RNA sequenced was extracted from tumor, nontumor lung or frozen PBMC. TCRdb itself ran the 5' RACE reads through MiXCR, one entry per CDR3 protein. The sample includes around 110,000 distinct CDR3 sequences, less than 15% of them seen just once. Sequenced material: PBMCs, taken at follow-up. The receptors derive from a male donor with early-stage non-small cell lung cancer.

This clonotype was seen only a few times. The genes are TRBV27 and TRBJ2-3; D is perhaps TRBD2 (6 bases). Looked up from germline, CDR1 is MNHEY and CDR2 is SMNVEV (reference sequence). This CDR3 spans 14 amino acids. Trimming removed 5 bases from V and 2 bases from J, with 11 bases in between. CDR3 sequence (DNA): TGTGCCAGCAGTCCCTGGACTAACACAGATACGCAGTATTTT. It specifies CASSPWTNTDTQYF.

The CDR3 loop is CASSLEGTRMNTEAFF. The CDR3 region has the DNA TGTGCCAGCAGCTTAGAAGGGACGAGGATGAACACTGAAGCTTTCTTT. This rearrangement joins TRBV7-2 to TRBJ1-1; a weak D match, TRBD1 (5 bases). Germline loops: CDR1 SGHTA, CDR2 FQGNSA. CDR3 length: 16 amino acids. V lost 1 base to trimming and J lost 0 bases, with 12 bases between them.

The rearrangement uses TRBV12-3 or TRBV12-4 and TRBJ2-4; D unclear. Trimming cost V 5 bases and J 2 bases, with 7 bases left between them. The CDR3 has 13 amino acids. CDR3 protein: CASSPRTKNIQYF. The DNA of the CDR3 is TGTGCCAGCAGTCCTAGGACCAAAAACATTCAGTACTTC.

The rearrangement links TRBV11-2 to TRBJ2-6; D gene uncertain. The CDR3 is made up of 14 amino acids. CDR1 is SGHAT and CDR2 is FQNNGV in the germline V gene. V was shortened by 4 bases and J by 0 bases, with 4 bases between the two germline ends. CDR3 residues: CASSWVSGANVLTF. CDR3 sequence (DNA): TGTGCCAGCAGCTGGGTCTCTGGGGCCAACGTCCTGACTTTC. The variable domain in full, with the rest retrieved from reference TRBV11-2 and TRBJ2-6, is EAGVAQSPRYKIIEKRQSVAFWCNPISGHATLYWYQQILGQGPKLLIQFQNNGVVDDSQLPKDRFSAERLKGVDSTLKIQPAKLEDSAVYLCASSWVSGANVLTFGAGSRLTVL.

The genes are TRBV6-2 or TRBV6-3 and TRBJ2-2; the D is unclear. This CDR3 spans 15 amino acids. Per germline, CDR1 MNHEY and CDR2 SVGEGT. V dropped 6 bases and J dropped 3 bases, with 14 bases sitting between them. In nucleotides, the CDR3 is TGTGCCAGCAGCCCCGCGGACCTGGACACCGGGGAGCTGTTTTTT. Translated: CASSPADLDTGELFF.